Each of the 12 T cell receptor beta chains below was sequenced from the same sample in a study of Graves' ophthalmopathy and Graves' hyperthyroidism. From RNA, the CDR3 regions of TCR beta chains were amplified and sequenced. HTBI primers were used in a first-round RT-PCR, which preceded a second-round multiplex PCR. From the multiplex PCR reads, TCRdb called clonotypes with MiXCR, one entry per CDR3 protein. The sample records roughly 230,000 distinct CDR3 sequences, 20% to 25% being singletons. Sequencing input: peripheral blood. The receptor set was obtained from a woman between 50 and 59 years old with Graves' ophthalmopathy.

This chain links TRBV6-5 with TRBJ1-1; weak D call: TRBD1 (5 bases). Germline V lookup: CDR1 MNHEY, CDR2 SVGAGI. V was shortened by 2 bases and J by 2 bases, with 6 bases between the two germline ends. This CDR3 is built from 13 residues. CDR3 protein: CASSYGTNTEAFF. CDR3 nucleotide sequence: TGTGCCAGCAGTTACGGGACCAACACTGAAGCTTTCTTT.

The CDR3 region is CASSYDVYEQYF. The DNA of the CDR3 is TGTGCCAGCAGTTACGATGTCTACGAGCAGTACTTC. The gene calls are TRBV6-5 and TRBJ2-7; D not resolved. Germline lookup yields CDR1 MNHEY and CDR2 SVGAGI. The V and J ends lost 2 bases and 3 bases respectively, with 5 bases between them. This CDR3 is 12 amino acids long.

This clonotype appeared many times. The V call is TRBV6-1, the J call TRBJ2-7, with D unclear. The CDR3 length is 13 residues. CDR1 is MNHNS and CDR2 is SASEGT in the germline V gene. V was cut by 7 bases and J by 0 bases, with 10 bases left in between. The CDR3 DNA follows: TGTGCCAGCACGGCTTCAGGCTCCTACGAGCAGTACTTC. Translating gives CASTASGSYEQYF.

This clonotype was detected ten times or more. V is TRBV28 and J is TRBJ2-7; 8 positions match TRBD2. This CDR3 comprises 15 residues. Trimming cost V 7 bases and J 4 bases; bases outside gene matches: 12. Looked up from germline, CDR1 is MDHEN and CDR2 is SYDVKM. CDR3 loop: CASIPWDGRGYEQYF. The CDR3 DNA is TGTGCCAGCATCCCCTGGGACGGGAGGGGGTACGAGCAGTACTTC.

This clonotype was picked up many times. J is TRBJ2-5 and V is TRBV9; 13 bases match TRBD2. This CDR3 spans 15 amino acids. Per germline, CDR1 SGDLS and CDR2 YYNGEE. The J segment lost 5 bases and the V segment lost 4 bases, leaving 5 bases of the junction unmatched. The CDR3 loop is CASSIGTSGTETQYF. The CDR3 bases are TGTGCCAGCAGCATCGGGACTAGCGGGACTGAGACCCAGTACTTC.

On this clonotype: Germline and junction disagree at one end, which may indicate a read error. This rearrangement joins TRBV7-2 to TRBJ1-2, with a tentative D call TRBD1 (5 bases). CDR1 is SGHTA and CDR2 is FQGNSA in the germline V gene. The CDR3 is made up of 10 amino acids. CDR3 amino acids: CASSSPGLYF. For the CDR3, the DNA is TGTGCCAGCAGCTCACCGGGGCTCTACTTC. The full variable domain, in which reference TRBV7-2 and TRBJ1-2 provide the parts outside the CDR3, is GAGVSQSPSNKVTEKGKDVELRCDPISGHTALYWYRQSLGQGLEFLIYFQGNSAPDKSGLPSDRFSAERTGGSVSTLTIQRTQQEDSAVYLCASSSPGLYFGSGTRLTVV.

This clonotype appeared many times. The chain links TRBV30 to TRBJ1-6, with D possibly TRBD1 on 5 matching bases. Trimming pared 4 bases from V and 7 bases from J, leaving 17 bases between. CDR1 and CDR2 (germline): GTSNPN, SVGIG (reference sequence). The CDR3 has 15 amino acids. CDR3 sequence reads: CAWNTEARGNSPLHF. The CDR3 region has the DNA TGTGCCTGGAACACGGAGGCAAGGGGCAATTCACCCCTCCACTTT.

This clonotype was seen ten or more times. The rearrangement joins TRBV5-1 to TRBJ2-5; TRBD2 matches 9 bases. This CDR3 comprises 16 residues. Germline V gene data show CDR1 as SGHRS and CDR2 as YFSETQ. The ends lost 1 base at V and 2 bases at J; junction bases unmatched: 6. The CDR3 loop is CASSLTALAGQETQYF. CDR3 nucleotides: TGCGCCAGCAGCTTGACAGCTCTAGCGGGGCAAGAGACCCAGTACTTC.

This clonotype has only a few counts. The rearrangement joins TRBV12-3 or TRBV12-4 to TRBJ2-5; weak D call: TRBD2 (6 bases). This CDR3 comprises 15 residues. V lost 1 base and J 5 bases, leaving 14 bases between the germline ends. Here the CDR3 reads CASSLDSGVWETQYF. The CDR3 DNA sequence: TGTGCCAGCAGTTTAGATTCGGGGGTGTGGGAGACCCAGTACTTC.

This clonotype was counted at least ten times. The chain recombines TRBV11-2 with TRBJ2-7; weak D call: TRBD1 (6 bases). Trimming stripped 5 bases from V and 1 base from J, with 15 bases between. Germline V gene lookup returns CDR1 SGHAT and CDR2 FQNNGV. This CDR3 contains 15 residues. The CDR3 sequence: CASSRRQEPSYEQYF. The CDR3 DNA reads TGTGCCAGCAGCCGACGACAGGAGCCATCCTACGAGCAGTACTTC.

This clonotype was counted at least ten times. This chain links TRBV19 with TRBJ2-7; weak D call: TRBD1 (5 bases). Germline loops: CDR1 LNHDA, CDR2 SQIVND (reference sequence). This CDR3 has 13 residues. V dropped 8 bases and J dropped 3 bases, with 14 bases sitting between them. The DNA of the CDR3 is TGTGCCAGTGCACAGGATCCCAACTACGAGCAGTACTTC. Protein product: CASAQDPNYEQYF.

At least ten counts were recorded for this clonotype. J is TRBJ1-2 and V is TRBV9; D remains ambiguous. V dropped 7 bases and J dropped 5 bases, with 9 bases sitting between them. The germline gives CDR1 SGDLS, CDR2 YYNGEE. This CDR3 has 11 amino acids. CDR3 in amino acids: CASWGGYGYTF. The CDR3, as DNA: TGTGCCAGCTGGGGAGGGTATGGCTACACCTTC.